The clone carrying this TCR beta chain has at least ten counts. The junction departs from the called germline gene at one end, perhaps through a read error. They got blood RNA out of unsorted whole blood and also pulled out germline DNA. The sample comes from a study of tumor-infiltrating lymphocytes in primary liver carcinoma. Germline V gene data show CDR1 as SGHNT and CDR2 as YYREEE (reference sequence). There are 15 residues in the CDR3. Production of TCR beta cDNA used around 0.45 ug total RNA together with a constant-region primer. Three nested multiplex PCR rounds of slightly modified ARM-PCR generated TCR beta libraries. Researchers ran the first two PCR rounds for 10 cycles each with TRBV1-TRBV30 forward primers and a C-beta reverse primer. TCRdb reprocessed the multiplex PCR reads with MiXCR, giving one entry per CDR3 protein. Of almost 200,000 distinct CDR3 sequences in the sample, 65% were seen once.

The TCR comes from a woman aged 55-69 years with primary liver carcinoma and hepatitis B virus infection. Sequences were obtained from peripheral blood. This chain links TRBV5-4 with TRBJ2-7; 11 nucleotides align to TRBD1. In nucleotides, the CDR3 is TGTGCCAGCCGCTTCGGACAGGGGGCTGACTACGAGCAGTACTTC. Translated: CASRFGQGADYEQYF. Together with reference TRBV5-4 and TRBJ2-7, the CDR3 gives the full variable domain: ETGVTQSPTHLIKTRGQQVTLRCSSQSGHNTVSWYQQALGQGPQFIFQYYREEENGRGNFPPRFSGLQFPNYSSELNVNALELDDSALYLCASRFGQGADYEQYFGPGTRLTVT.